This T cell receptor beta chain is drawn from a study of radiotherapy plus CTLA-4 blockade in lung cancer. On the study more broadly: Objective response was observed in around a sixth of patients, and disease control in roughly 31%.

Sequencing was performed with immunoSEQ multiplex PCR; in TCRdb, only in-frame clones are kept and a portion is missing. The sample lists about 33,000 clones, around four fifths seen once, with under 30% in the top ten. Only a few counts were recorded for this clone. What it binds is not known. Study-level findings and limits: After radiotherapy and ipilimumab, tumor-derived clones expanded in peripheral blood.

The germline CDR1 and CDR2 sequences are MGHRA and YSYEKL. The CDR3 runs 19 residues. V trimming: 0 bases; J trimming: 1 base; junction bases outside the gene matches: 6. V usage is TRBV4-1 and J usage is TRBJ2-3, with 14 bases fitting TRBD2. Here the sequenced sample was peripheral blood, taken from a patient treated with radiotherapy plus ipilimumab. This clonotype originated in a human donor with non-small cell lung cancer that progressed on radiotherapy plus ipilimumab. CDR3 coding DNA: TGCGCCAGCAGCCAAGAGACCGGGACTAGCGGGGGCCGCACAGATACGCAGTATTTT. Amino acids: CASSQETGTSGGRTDTQYF.